This TCR beta chain was found in a study of monozygotic twins with inflammatory bowel disease. TCRdb re-called the 5' RACE reads; every CDR3 protein appears as one record, without DNA. Listed are some 440,000 distinct CDR3 sequences; 2.4% falls within the top ten. Germline CDR1 and CDR2: SGHKS and YYEKEE (reference sequence). This CDR3 spans 14 amino acids. Sequencing input: blood. The chain is built from TRBV5-5 and TRBJ2-1; lacking DNA, the TRBD1 call made by TCRdb goes unchecked. The receptor's source is a human donor with ulcerative colitis or Crohn's disease, or a healthy co-twin of an affected twin (not recorded which). CDR3 loop: CASSFQGNYNEQFF.